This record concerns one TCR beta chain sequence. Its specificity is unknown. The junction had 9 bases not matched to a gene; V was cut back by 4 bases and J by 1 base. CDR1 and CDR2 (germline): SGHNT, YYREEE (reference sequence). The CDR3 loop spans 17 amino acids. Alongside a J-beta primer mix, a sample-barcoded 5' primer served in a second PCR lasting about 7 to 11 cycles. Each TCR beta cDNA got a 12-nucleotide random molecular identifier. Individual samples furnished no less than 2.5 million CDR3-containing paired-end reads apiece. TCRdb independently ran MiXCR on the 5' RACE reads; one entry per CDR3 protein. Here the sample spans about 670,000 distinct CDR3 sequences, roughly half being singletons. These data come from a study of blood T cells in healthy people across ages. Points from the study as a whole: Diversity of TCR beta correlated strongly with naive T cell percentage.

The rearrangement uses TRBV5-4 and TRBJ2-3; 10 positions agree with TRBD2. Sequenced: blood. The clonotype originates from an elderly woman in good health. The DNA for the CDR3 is TGTGCCAGCAGCCACCTTCGGACTAGCGGACGCACAGATACGCAGTATTTT. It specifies CASSHLRTSGRTDTQYF.